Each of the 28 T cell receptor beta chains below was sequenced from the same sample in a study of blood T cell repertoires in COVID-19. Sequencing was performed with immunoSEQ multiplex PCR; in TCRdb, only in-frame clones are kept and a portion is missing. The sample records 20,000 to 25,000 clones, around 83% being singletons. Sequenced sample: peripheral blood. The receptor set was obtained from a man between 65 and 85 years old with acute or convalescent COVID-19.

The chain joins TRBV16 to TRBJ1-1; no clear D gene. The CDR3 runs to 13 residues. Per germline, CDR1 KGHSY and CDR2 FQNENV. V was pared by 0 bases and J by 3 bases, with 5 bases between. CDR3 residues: CASSQSRDTEAFF. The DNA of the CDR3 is TGTGCCAGCAGCCAATCGAGAGACACTGAAGCTTTCTTT.

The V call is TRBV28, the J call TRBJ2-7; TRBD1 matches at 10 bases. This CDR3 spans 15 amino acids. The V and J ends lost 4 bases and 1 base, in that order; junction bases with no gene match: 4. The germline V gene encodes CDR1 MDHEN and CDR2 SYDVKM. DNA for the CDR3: TGTGCCAGCAGTTCCCCGGGACAGGGGTCCTACGAGCAGTACTTC. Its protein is CASSSPGQGSYEQYF.

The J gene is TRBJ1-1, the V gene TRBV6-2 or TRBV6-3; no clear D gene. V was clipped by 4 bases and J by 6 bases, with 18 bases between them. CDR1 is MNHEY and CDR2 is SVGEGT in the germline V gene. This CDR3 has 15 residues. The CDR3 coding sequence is TGTGCCAGCAGTTTTTTTAGTAGTTTCAGCGCTGAAGCTTTCTTT. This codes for CASSFFSSFSAEAFF.

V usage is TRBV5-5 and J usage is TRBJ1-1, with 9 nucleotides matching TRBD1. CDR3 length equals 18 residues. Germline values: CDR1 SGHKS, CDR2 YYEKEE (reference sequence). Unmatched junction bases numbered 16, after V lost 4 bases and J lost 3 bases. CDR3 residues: CASSQTIQGARLDTEAFF. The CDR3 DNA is TGTGCCAGCAGCCAAACAATACAGGGGGCGCGGTTGGACACTGAAGCTTTCTTT.

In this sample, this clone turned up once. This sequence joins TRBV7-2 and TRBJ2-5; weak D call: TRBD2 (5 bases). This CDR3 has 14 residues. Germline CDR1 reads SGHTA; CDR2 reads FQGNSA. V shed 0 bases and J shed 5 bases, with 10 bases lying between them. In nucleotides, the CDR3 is TGTGCCAGCAGCTTAGCCCTTTCGGGGGAGACCCAGTACTTC. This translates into CASSLALSGETQYF.

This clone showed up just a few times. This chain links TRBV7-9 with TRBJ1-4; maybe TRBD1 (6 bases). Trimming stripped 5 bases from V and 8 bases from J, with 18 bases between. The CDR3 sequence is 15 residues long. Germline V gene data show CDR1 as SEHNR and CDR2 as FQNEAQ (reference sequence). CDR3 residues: CASSPTNRESEKLFF. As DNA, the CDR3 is TGTGCCAGCAGCCCCACTAACAGGGAGAGCGAAAAACTGTTTTTT.

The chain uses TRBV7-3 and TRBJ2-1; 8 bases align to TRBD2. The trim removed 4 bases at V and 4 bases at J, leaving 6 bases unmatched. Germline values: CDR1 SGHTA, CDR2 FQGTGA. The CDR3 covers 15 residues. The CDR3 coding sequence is TGTGCCAGCAGCTCCTCCAGCGGGAGTTACAATGAGCAGTTCTTC. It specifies CASSSSSGSYNEQFF. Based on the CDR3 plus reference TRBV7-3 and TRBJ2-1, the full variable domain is GAGVSQTPSNKVTEKGKYVELRCDPISGHTALYWYRQSLGQGPEFLIYFQGTGAADDSGLPNDRFFAVRPEGSVSTLKIQRTERGDSAVYLCASSSSSGSYNEQFFGPGTRLTVL.

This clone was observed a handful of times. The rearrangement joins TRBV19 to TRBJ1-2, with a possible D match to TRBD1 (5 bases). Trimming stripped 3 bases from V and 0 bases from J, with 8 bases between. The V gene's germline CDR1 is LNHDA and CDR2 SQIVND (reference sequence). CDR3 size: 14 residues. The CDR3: CASSMARANYGYTF. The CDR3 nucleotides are TGTGCCAGTAGTATGGCCAGGGCTAACTATGGCTACACCTTC.

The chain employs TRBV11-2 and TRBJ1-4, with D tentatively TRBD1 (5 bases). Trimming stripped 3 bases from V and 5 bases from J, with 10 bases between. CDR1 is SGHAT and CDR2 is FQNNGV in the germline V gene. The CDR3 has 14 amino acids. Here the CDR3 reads CASSFRGVNEKLFF. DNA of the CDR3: TGTGCCAGCAGCTTTAGGGGCGTGAATGAAAAACTGTTTTTT.

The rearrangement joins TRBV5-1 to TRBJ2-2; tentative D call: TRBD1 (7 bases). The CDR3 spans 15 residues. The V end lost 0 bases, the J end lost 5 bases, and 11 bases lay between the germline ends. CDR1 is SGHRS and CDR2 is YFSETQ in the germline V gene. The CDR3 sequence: CASSLVPGGTGELFF. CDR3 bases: TGCGCCAGCAGCTTGGTCCCAGGGGGGACCGGGGAGCTGTTTTTT.

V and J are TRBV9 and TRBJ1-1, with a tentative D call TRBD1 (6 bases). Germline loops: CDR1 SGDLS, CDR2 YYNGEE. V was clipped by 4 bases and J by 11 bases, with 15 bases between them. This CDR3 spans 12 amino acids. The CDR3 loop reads CASSPSSGVAFF. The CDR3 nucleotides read TGTGCCAGCAGCCCATCTTCAGGGGTCGCTTTCTTT.

For the CDR3, the DNA is TGTGCCAGCAGTCCCCCCTTAGAACCGGGGACGCAGTATTTT. This gives the protein CASSPPLEPGTQYF. This chain connects TRBV28 to TRBJ2-3, with D perhaps matching TRBD2 (5 bases). Germline CDR1 and CDR2: MDHEN and SYDVKM. CDR3 length: 14 residues. Trimming took 5 bases from V and 9 from J, leaving 18 bases between them.

DNA of the CDR3: TGTGCCAGCAGCTTAGTAGCGGGGGGAGAGACCCAGTACTTC. This gives the protein CASSLVAGGETQYF. The chain is built from TRBV11-2 and TRBJ2-5; TRBD2 aligns across 10 bases. The CDR3 covers 14 residues. Germline V gene data show CDR1 as SGHAT and CDR2 as FQNNGV. V was clipped by 1 base and J by 4 bases; unmatched bases: 0.

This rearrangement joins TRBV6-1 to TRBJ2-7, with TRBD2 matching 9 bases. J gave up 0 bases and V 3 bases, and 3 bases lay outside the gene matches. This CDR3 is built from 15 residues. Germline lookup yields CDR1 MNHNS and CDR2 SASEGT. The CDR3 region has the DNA TGTGCCAGCAGTGATAGCGGGAGTATCTCCTACGAGCAGTACTTC. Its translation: CASSDSGSISYEQYF.

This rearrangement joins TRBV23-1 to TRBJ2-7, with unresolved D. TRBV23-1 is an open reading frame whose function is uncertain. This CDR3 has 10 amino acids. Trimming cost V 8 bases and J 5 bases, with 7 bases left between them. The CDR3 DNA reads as TGCGCCAGCCCACATCACGAGCAGTACTTC. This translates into CASPHHEQYF.

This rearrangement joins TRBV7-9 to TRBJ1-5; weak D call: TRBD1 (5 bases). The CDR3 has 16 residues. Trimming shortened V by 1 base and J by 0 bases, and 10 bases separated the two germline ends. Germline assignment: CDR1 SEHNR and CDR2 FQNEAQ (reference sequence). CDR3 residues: CASSLESTGSNQPQHF. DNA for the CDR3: TGTGCCAGCAGCTTAGAAAGTACAGGTAGCAATCAGCCCCAGCATTTT.

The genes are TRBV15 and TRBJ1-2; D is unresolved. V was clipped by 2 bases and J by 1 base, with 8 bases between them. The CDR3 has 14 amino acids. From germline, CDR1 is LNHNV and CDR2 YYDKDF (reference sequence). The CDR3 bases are TGTGCCACCAGCAGACCTGGCATTAACTATGGCTACACCTTC. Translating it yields CATSRPGINYGYTF.

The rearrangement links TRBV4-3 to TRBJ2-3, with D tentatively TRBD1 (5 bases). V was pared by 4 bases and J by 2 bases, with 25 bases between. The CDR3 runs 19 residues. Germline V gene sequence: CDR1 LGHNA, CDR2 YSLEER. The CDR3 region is CASSPGTGPMTVYTDTQYF. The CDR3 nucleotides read TGCGCCAGCAGCCCTGGAACAGGACCCATGACAGTCTACACAGATACGCAGTATTTT.

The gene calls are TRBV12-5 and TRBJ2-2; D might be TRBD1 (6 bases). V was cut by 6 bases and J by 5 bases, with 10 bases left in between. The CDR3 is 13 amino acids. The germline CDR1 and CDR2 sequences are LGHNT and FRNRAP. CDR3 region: CASGTGSTGELFF. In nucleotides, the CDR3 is TGTGCTAGTGGCACAGGGAGTACCGGGGAGCTGTTTTTT.

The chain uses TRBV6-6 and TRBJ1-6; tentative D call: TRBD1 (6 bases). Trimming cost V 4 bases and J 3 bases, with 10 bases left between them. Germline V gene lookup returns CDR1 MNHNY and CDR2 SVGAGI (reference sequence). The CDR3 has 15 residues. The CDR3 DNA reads TGTGCCAGCAGTTTATCGGACAGCTATAATTCACCCCTCCACTTT. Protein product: CASSLSDSYNSPLHF.

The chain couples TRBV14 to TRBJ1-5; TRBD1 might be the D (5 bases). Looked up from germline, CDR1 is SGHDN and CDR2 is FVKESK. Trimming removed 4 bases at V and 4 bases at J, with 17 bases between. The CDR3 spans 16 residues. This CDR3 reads CASSPGGTGMNQPQHF. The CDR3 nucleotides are TGTGCCAGCAGCCCAGGTGGAACAGGTATGAATCAGCCCCAGCATTTT.

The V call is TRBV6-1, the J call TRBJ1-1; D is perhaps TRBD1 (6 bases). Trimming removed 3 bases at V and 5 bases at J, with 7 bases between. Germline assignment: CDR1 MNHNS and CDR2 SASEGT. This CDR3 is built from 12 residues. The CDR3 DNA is TGTGCCAGCAGTGACAGGGGAACTGAAGCTTTCTTT. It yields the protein CASSDRGTEAFF.

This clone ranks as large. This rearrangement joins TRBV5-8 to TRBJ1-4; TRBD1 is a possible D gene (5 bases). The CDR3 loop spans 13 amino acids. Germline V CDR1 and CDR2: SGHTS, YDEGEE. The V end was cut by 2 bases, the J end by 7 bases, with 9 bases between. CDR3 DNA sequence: TGTGCCAGCAGCTTAGGGGCGGTTGAAAAACTGTTTTTT. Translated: CASSLGAVEKLFF.

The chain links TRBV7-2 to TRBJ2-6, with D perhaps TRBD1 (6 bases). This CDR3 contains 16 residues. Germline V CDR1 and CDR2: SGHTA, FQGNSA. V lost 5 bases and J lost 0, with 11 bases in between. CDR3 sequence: CASSRDTSSGANVLTF. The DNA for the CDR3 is TGTGCCAGCAGCCGGGACACCAGCTCTGGGGCCAACGTCCTGACTTTC.

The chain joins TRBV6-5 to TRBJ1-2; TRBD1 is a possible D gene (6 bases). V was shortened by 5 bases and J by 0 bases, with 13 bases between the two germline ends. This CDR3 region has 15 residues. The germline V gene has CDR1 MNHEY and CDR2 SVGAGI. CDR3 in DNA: TGTGCCAGCAGTCCATGGACAGATTCTAACTATGGCTACACCTTC. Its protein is CASSPWTDSNYGYTF.

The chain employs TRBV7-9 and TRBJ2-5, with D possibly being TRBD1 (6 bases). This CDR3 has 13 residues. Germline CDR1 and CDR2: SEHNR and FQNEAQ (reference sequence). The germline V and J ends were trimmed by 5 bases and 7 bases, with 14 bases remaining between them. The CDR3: CASSGTGFGTQYF. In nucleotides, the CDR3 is TGTGCCAGCAGCGGTACAGGGTTCGGGACCCAGTACTTC.

CDR3 sequence reads: CASSLDPSSYEQYF. For the CDR3, the DNA is TGTGCCAGCAGCTTAGATCCGAGCTCCTACGAGCAGTACTTC. The chain recombines TRBV7-8 with TRBJ2-7; D not certain. The CDR3 contains 14 residues. The germline CDR1 and CDR2 sequences are SGHVS and FQNEAQ. Trimming took off 1 base at V and 0 bases at J, with 7 bases between the two ends.

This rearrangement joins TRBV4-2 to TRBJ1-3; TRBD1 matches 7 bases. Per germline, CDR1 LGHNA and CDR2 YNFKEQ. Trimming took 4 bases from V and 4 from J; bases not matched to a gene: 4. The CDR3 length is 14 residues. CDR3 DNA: TGTGCCAGCAGCCCCGACAGGGTCGGAAACACCATATATTTT. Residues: CASSPDRVGNTIYF.